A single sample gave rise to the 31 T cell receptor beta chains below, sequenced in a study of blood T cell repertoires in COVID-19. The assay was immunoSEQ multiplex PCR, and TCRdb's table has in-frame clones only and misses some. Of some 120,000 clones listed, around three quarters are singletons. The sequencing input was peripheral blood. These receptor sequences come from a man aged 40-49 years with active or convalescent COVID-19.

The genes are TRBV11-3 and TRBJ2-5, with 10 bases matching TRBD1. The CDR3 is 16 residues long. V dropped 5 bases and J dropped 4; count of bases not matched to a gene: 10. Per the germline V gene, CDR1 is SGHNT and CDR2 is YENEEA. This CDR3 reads CASSPVGDRGGETQYF. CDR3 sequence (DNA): TGTGCCAGCAGCCCTGTGGGGGACAGGGGAGGAGAGACCCAGTACTTC.

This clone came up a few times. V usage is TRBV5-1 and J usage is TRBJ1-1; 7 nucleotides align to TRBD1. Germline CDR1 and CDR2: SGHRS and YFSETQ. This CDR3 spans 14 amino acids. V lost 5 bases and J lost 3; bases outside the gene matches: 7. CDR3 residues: CASRSTGMDTEAFF. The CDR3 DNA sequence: TGCGCCAGCAGATCGACAGGGATGGACACTGAAGCTTTCTTT.

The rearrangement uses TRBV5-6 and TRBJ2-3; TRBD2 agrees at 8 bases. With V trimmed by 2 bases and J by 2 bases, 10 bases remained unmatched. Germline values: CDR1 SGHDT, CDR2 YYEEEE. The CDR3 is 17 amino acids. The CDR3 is CASSFMSGGGPTDTQYF. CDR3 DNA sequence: TGTGCCAGCAGCTTTATGAGTGGCGGGGGGCCCACAGATACGCAGTATTTT.

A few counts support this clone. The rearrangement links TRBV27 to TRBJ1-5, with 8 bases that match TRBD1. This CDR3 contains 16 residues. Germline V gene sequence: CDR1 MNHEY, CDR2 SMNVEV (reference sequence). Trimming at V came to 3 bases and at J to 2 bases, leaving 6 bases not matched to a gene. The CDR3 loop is CASSFNGQGGNQPQHF. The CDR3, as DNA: TGTGCCAGCAGTTTTAATGGACAGGGAGGCAATCAGCCCCAGCATTTT.

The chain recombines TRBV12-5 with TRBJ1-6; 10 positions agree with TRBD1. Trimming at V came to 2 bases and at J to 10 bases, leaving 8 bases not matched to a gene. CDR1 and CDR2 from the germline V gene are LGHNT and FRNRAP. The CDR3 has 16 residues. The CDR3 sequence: CASGLTPTGGQSPLHF. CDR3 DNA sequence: TGTGCTAGTGGTTTGACCCCGACAGGGGGCCAGTCACCCCTCCACTTT.

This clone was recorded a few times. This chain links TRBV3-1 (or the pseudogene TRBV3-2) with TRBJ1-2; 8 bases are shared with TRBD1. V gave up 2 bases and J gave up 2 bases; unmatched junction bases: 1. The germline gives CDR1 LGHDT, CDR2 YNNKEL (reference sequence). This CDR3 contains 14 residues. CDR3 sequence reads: CASSQRDRNYGYTF. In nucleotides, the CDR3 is TGTGCCAGCAGCCAAAGGGACAGGAACTATGGCTACACCTTC.

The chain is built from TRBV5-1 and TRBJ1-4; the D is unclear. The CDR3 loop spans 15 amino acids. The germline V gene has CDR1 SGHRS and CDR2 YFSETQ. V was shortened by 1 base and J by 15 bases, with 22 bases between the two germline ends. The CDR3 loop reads CASSLLVSEASILFF. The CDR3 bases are TGCGCCAGCAGCTTGCTAGTATCGGAGGCCTCTATCTTGTTTTTT.

The CDR3, as DNA: TGTGCCAGCAGCTATTTCAGGACAGGGGCAAAAGCCGGGTCTGGAAACACCATATATTTT. This encodes CASSYFRTGAKAGSGNTIYF. The rearrangement links TRBV3-1 (or the pseudogene TRBV3-2) to TRBJ1-3; 9 bases fit TRBD1. This CDR3 contains 20 residues. Germline lookup yields CDR1 LGHDT and CDR2 YNNKEL (reference sequence). After removal of 5 bases from V and 1 base from J, the junction contained 18 bases not matched to a gene.

The CDR3 bases are TGCGCCAGCAGCACCCACCAGACAATTTACGAGCAGTACTTC. Residues: CASSTHQTIYEQYF. V and J are TRBV5-1 and TRBJ2-7, with no clear D. The germline V and J ends were trimmed by 4 bases and 4 bases, with 15 bases remaining between them. Germline CDR1 reads SGHRS; CDR2 reads YFSETQ. This CDR3 has 14 amino acids.

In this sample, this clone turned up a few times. CDR3 protein: CASQQGARTEAFF. In DNA, the CDR3 is TGTGCCAGCCAACAGGGGGCGAGAACTGAAGCTTTCTTT. The rearrangement links TRBV12-3 or TRBV12-4 to TRBJ1-1; TRBD1 agrees at 9 bases. V lost 8 bases and J lost 5; bases outside the gene matches: 6. The CDR3 totals 13 residues.

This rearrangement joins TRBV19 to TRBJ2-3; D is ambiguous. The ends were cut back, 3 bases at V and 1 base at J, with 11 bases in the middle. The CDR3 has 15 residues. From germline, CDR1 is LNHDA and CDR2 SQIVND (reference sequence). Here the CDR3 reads CASSMVAVGTDTQYF. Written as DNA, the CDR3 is TGTGCCAGTAGTATGGTAGCAGTTGGCACAGATACGCAGTATTTT.

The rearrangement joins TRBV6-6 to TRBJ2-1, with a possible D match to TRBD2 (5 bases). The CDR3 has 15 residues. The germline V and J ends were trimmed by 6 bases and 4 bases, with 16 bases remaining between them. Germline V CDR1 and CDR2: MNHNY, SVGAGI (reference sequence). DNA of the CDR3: TGTGCCAGCAGCCCATCGAGCGGACTGTACAATGAGCAGTTCTTC. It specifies CASSPSSGLYNEQFF.

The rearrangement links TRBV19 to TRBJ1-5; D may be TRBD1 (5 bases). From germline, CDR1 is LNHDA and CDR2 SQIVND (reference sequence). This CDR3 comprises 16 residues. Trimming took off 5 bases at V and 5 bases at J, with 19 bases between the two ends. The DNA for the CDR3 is TGTGCCAGTAGTCCCTCGGGGGGGGTCGAGCATCAGCCCCAGCATTTT. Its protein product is CASSPSGGVEHQPQHF.

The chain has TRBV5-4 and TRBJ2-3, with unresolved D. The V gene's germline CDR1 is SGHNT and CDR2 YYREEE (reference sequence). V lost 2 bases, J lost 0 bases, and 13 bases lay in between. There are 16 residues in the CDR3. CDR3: CASSFHRRFSTDTQYF. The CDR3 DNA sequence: TGTGCCAGCAGCTTCCACAGACGATTTAGCACAGATACGCAGTATTTT.

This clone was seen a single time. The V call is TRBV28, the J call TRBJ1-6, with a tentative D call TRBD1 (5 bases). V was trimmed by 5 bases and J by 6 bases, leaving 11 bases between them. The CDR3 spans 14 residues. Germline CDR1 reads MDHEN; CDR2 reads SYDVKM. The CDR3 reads CASSRRGFNSPLHF. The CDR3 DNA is TGTGCCAGCAGTCGCCGGGGGTTTAATTCACCCCTCCACTTT.

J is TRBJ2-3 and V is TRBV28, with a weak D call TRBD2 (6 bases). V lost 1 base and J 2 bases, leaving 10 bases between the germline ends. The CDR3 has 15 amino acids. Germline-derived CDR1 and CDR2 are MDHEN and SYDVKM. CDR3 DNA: TGTGCCAGCAGTTTATATGGGGGGAACACAGATACGCAGTATTTT. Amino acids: CASSLYGGNTDTQYF.

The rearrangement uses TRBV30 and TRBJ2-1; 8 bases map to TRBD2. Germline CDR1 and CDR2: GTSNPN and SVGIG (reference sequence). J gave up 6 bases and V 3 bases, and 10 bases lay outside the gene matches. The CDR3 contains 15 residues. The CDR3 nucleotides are TGTGCCTGGAGCACCGGGAATAGCGGGGTCAATGAGCAGTTCTTC. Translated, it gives CAWSTGNSGVNEQFF.

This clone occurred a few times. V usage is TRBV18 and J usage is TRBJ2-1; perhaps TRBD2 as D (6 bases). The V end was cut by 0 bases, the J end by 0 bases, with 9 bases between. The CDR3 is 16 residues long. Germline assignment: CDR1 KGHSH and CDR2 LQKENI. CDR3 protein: CASSPPGGYSYNEQFF. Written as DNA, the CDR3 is TGTGCCAGCTCACCACCGGGAGGATACTCCTACAATGAGCAGTTCTTC.

In DNA, the CDR3 is TGCGCCAGCAGATACAACAGGGGACGAGAGGCCCTCCACTTT. It codes for CASRYNRGREALHF. J is TRBJ1-6 and V is TRBV4-3, with 7 bases fitting TRBD1. CDR1 LGHNA and CDR2 YSLEER come from the germline V gene. J lost 14 bases, V lost 6 bases, and 13 bases had no gene match. This CDR3 spans 14 amino acids.

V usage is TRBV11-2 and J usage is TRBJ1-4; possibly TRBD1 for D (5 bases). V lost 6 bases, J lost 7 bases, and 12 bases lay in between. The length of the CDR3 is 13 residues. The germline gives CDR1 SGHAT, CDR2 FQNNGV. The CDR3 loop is CASRPAGREKLFF. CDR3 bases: TGTGCCAGCAGACCCGCGGGGCGTGAAAAACTGTTTTTT.

This chain's CDR3 is CASSLDRGSGNTIYF. The DNA of the CDR3 is TGTGCCAGCAGCTTGGACAGGGGCTCTGGAAACACCATATATTTT. The chain joins TRBV5-4 to TRBJ1-3, with 7 bases lining up with TRBD1. V shed 0 bases, J shed 0 bases, and the junction held 0 bases outside the gene matches. CDR1 and CDR2 (germline): SGHNT, YYREEE (reference sequence). The CDR3 covers 15 residues.

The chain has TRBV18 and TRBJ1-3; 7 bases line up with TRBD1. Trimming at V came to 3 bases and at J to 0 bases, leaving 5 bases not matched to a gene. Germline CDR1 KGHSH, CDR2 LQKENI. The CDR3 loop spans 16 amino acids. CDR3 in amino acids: CASSPWDSSSGNTIYF. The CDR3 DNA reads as TGTGCCAGCTCACCGTGGGACAGTAGCTCTGGAAACACCATATATTTT.

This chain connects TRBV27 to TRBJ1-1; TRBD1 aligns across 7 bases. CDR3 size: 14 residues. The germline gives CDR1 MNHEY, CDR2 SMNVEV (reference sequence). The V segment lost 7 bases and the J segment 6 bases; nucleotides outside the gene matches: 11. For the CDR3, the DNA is TGTGCCAGCACCCACAGACAGGGTATATCTGAAGCTTTCTTT. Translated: CASTHRQGISEAFF.

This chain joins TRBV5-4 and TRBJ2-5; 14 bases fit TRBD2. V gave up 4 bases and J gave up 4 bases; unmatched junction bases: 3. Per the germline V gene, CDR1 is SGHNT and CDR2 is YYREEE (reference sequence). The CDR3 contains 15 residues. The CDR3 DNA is TGTGCCAGCAGCAACGGACTAGCGGGAGGAGAGACCCAGTACTTC. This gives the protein CASSNGLAGGETQYF.

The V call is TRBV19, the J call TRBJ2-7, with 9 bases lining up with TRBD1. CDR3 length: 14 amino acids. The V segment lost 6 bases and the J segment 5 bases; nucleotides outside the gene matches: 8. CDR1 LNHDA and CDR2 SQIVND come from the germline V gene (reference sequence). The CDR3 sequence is CASRAPGQGDEQYF. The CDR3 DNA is TGTGCCAGTAGGGCTCCGGGACAGGGTGACGAGCAGTACTTC.

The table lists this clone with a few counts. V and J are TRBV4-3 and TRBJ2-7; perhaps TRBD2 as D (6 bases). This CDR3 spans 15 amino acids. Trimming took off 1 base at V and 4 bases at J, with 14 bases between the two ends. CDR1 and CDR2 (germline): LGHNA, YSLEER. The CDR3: CASSQAWGDGYEQYF. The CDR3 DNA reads TGCGCCAGCAGCCAAGCCTGGGGGGACGGATACGAGCAGTACTTC.

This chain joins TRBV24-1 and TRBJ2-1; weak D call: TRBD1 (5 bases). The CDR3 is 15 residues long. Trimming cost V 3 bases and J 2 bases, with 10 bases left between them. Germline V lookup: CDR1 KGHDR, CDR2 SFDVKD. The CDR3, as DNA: TGTGCCACCAGTGATCAAGACAGTACCTACAATGAGCAGTTCTTC. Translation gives CATSDQDSTYNEQFF.

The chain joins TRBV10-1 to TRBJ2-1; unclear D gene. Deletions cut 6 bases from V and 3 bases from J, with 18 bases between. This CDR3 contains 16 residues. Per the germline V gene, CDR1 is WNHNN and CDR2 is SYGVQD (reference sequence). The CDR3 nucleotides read TGCGCCAGCAGCGACCGGGTAAGGTTACGCTACAATGAGCAGTTCTTC. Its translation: CASSDRVRLRYNEQFF.

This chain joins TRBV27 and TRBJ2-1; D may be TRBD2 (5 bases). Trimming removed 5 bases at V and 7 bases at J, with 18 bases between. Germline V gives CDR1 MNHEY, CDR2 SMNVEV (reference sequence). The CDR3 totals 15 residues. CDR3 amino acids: CASSLWFPGENEQFF. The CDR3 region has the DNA TGTGCCAGCAGTCTGTGGTTCCCCGGGGAAAATGAGCAGTTCTTC.

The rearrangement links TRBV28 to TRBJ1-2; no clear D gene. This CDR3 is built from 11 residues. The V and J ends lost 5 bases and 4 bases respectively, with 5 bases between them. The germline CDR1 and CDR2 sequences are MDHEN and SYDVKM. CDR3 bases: TGTGCCAGCAGTGTTCGCTATGGCTACACCTTC. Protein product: CASSVRYGYTF.

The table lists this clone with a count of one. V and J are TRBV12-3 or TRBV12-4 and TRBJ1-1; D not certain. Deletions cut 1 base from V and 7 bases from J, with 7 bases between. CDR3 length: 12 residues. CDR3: CASSLGYGEAFF. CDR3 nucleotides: TGTGCCAGCAGTTTAGGCTACGGTGAAGCTTTCTTT.